This is a list of T cell receptor beta chains from one sample in a study of naive and memory T cell subsets. TCRdb redid the calling of the UMI-ligation and nested PCR reads with MiXCR, one entry per CDR3 protein. Among approximately 85,000 distinct CDR3 sequences, about 7% were seen once, and the ten largest hold roughly 1.6%. What was sequenced was central memory CD4+ T cells from blood. The receptors come from a human donor in good health. Each CDR3 is given with its conserved first and last residue. D genes are given only for firm matches. Not all rows give a size; the values are once, few, many and, for expanded clones, a class.

TRBV7-2	many	TRBJ1-2	NA	TGTGCCAGCAGACAGGGATGGGGTTCGGGCTATGGCTACACCTTC	CASRQGWGSGYGYTF
TRBV20-1	many	TRBJ1-2	TRBD1	TGCAGTGCTCAAGCCGGGACAGGGAACGGCTACACCTTC	CSAQAGTGNGYTF
TRBV11-2	few	TRBJ2-1	TRBD2	TGTGCCAGCAGCGCCCACGCGGGGGGAAACAATGAGCAGTTCTTC	CASSAHAGGNNEQFF
TRBV10-3	many	TRBJ2-7	TRBD1	TGTGCCATCAGTGCGGGACAGGGGGGCGGCGCCACCTACGAGCAGTACTTC	CAISAGQGGGATYEQYF
TRBV7-2	many	TRBJ1-5	NA	TGTGCCAGCAGCTCGAACGGGGATCAGCCCCAGCATTTT	CASSSNGDQPQHF
TRBV6-2/TRBV6-3	few	TRBJ2-7	TRBD1	TGTGCCAGCAGTGGGACAGGGGTCAGACGCTACGAGCAGTACTTC	CASSGTGVRRYEQYF
TRBV7-2	few	TRBJ2-7	NA	TGTGCCAGCAGCTTAAACAGAGCCTACGAGCAGTACTTC	CASSLNRAYEQYF
TRBV7-2	NA	TRBJ2-7	NA	TGTGCCAGCAGCTTAGGGGGAGACATGATTTACTACGAGCAGTACTTC	CASSLGGDMIYYEQYF
TRBV7-2	NA	TRBJ2-1	NA	TGTGCCAGCAGCCCGGAGGGCCAAGCCAACAATGAGCAGTTCTTC	CASSPEGQANNEQFF
TRBV14	few	TRBJ2-1	TRBD2	TGTGCCAGCAGCCAAGGGCCCCCTAAGCAGCGGGGGGCTGAGGCCGAGCAGTTCTTC	CASSQGPPKQRGAEAEQFF
TRBV2	many	TRBJ1-6	NA	TGTGCCCGGAGGGGGGGCCACAATTCACCCCTCCACTTT	CARRGGHNSPLHF
TRBV20-1	few	TRBJ2-1	TRBD2	TGCAGTGCTAGAGAAAGGCTACTAGCGGCGCAGGGTGAGCAGTTCTTC	CSARERLLAAQGEQFF
TRBV24-1	NA	TRBJ1-5	TRBD1	TGTGCCACCAGTGACGAGACAGGGGTAGTAGGTCAGCCCCAGCATTTT	CATSDETGVVGQPQHF
TRBV18	few	TRBJ2-3	NA	TGTGCCAGCTCACCCCGGGCCCTAGGGCAGTATTTT	CASSPRALGQYF
TRBV7-3	many	TRBJ2-3	NA	TGTGCCAGCAGCTTTAGGGAAGGAGATACGCAGTATTTT	CASSFREGDTQYF
TRBV20-1	many	TRBJ1-1	NA	TGCAGTGCAAGTGGGGGACACTCGAACATTCATTCGCTATCTGCTTTCTTT	CSASGGHSNIHSLSAFF
TRBV20-1	many	TRBJ2-5	NA	TGCAGTGCTAGTAGTAGCACAGTCCAAGAGACCCAGTACTTC	CSASSSTVQETQYF
TRBV7-2	many	TRBJ2-7	NA	TGTGCCAGCAGCTTGCATGGGTCCTACGAGCAGTACTTC	CASSLHGSYEQYF
TRBV24-1	many	TRBJ2-3	TRBD2	TGTGCCACCAGTAATCGAGCGGGACCCACAGATACGCAGTATTTT	CATSNRAGPTDTQYF
TRBV18	many	TRBJ1-6	NA	TGTGCCAGCTCACCGCGACAGGCCTATAATTCACCCCTCCACTTT	CASSPRQAYNSPLHF
TRBV7-9	many	TRBJ2-5	NA	TGTGCCAGCGTCCCCGGGACAACGGAGACCCAGTACTTC	CASVPGTTETQYF
TRBV18	many	TRBJ1-1	NA	TGTGCCAGCTCACCGGCGGTAGGGAACACTGAAGCTTTCTTT	CASSPAVGNTEAFF
TRBV7-2	many	TRBJ1-6	NA	TGTGCCAGCAGCTCCGGGACACGCGCGTCCCCCCTCCACTTT	CASSSGTRASPLHF
TRBV7-2	NA	TRBJ1-1	NA	TGTGCCAGCAGCTTAGGACGTCAGGGGACTGCTGAAGCTTTCTTT	CASSLGRQGTAEAFF
TRBV20-1	many	TRBJ1-5	NA	TGCAGTGCTAGAAGGGGGGCATCGGGCAATCAGCCCCAGCATTTT	CSARRGASGNQPQHF
TRBV7-9	many	TRBJ1-3	NA	TGTGCCAGCAGCTTAGCCCTACGAAACACCATATATTTT	CASSLALRNTIYF
TRBV5-4	few	TRBJ2-7	TRBD2	TGTGCCAGCAGCGGCTCTTCTAGCGGGGCCCTCTACGAGCAGTACTTC	CASSGSSSGALYEQYF
TRBV27	few	TRBJ1-6	NA	TGTGCCAGCAGAGACCGAAATTCACCCCTCCACTTT	CASRDRNSPLHF
TRBV20-1	many	TRBJ1-1	TRBD1	TGCAGTGCTAGAGGCCGGACAGGGGGCTTCGAAGCTTTCTTT	CSARGRTGGFEAFF
TRBV10-1	many	TRBJ2-7	NA	TGCGCCAGCAGCGTCCGAGTTTCCTACGAGCAGTACTTC	CASSVRVSYEQYF
TRBV19	many	TRBJ1-1	NA	TGTGCCAGTAGGATACAAGGACCGCAGTTCACTGAAGCTTTCTTT	CASRIQGPQFTEAFF
TRBV11-2	many	TRBJ2-3	TRBD1	TGTGCCAGCAGCGCCGCCGGGACAGGGGGCGCAGATACGCAGTATTTT	CASSAAGTGGADTQYF
TRBV12-3/TRBV12-4	NA	TRBJ2-7	TRBD2	TGTGCCAGCAGTTTAACAGTAGCGGGGCATTACGAGCAGTACTTC	CASSLTVAGHYEQYF
TRBV19	few	TRBJ2-1	TRBD2	TGTGCCAGTAGCCTCAGACTAGCGTCCTCCTACAATGAGCAGTTCTTC	CASSLRLASSYNEQFF
TRBV20-1	NA	TRBJ1-2	TRBD1	TGCAGTGCTAGGGGGTACAGGGGGCATGGCTACACCTTC	CSARGYRGHGYTF
TRBV5-4	NA	TRBJ2-6	NA	TGTGCCAGCAGCCCCCAAGGCGCTGGGGCCAACGTCCTGACTTTC	CASSPQGAGANVLTF
TRBV20-1	many	TRBJ1-6	NA	TGCAGTGCAACCCGGGACCCAAATTCACCCCTCCACTTT	CSATRDPNSPLHF
TRBV6-2/TRBV6-3	few	TRBJ2-2	NA	TGTGCCAGCAGTTACTTTGGCACGCCTCACGGGGAGCTGTTTTTT	CASSYFGTPHGELFF
TRBV14	NA	TRBJ1-2	NA	TGTGCCAGCAGCCAGTTCCGGGGACCATATGGCTACACCTTC	CASSQFRGPYGYTF
TRBV29-1	NA	TRBJ2-1	TRBD1	TGCAGCATCCCGGGACAGGGGCACAATGAGCAGTTCTTC	CSIPGQGHNEQFF
TRBV5-4	many	TRBJ1-1	NA	TGTGCCAGCAGCTTCGCCGGAGTGAGGGAGGCTGAAGCTTTCTTT	CASSFAGVREAEAFF
TRBV18	many	TRBJ1-2	NA	TGTGCCAGCTCACCGGACTCACCCTATGGCTACACCTTC	CASSPDSPYGYTF
TRBV3-1	many	TRBJ2-3	NA	TGTGCCAGCAGTCGATTGCCGGGACCAAGCACAGATACGCAGTATTTT	CASSRLPGPSTDTQYF
TRBV20-1	NA	TRBJ2-3	TRBD2	TGCAGTGCTATAGCGGGGGAGGGAGCAGATACGCAGTATTTT	CSAIAGEGADTQYF
TRBV3-1	few	TRBJ2-1	NA	TGTGCCAGCAGCCTCCTAGCGACGAGAAAGGGGGATGAGCAGTTCTTC	CASSLLATRKGDEQFF
TRBV5-1	NA	TRBJ2-5	TRBD2	TGCGCCAGCAGCCCTGGGGGCGGGAGGAAAGAGACCCAGTACTTC	CASSPGGGRKETQYF
TRBV6-2/TRBV6-3	NA	TRBJ2-2	TRBD2	TGTGCCAGCAGTTACTCGACGGGGGGGACGAACACCGGGGAGCTGTTTTTT	CASSYSTGGTNTGELFF
TRBV9	few	TRBJ2-3	TRBD2	TGTGCCAGCAGCGTCTCGACTAGCGGGGGTAAGGCAGATACGCAGTATTTT	CASSVSTSGGKADTQYF
TRBV24-1	NA	TRBJ1-2	NA	TGTGCCACCAGTGACCCGACAGGATTCTATGGCTACACCTTC	CATSDPTGFYGYTF
TRBV7-8	NA	TRBJ2-1	NA	TGTGCCAGCAGCTTACCGTCTTGGAGGGCCGATGAGCAGTCCTTC	CASSLPSWRADEQSF
TRBV20-1	many	TRBJ2-1	TRBD2	TGCAGTGCTAGAGTCGGGGGGACTCCCTACAATGAGCAGTTCTTC	CSARVGGTPYNEQFF